In this sample, the clone carrying this TCR beta chain turned up a few times. What it binds is not known. The sample originates from a study of blood T cells in healthy people across ages. Regarding the study as a whole: The donors' CMV status was not determined, possibly confounding changes in expanded clonotypes.

The CDR3 runs 14 residues. A sample-barcoded 5' primer and a J-beta primer mix were used in a second PCR of about 7 to 12 cycles. TCRdb reprocessed the 5' RACE reads with MiXCR, giving one entry per CDR3 protein. The data contain 1.6 million or so distinct CDR3 sequences, roughly 30% of them singletons. The receptor's source is a woman aged 25 to 39 in good health. This chain links TRBV21-1 with TRBJ2-3. TRBV21-1 represents a pseudogene. Sequencing was carried out using blood. The CDR3 loop is CASAEAGSPDTQYF. CDR3 bases: TGTGCCAGCGCTGAAGCGGGTTCACCAGATACGCAGTATTTT.